The clone carrying this TCR beta chain was found many times. Its target is unknown. This CDR3 is 15 amino acids long. V dropped 3 bases and J dropped 7 bases, with 18 bases sitting between them. Germline CDR1 reads KGHDR; CDR2 reads SFDVKD. Then a second PCR, running about 6 to 11 cycles, was carried out with a sample-barcoded 5' primer and a J-beta primer mix. Via MiXCR, TCRdb re-called the 5' RACE reads, giving one row per CDR3 protein. The table includes over 550,000 distinct CDR3 sequences, about 28% detected once. This record belongs to a study of blood T cells in healthy people across ages. Healthy Caucasians from Russia aged roughly 6 to 95 served as donors. General study findings and limits: While age rose, TCR beta diversity per million T cells dropped in a roughly linear way.

Sequences were obtained from blood. The chain carries TRBV24-1 and TRBJ2-7; D may be TRBD1 (6 bases). The clonotype was recovered from a woman older than 75 in good health. CDR3 in DNA: TGTGCCACCAGTGATCGCCTGGACAGCTCTAAGGAGCAGTACTTC. Translating gives CATSDRLDSSKEQYF.